These 16 T cell receptor beta chains originate from one sample sequenced in a study of T-cell reconstitution after alpha-beta-depleted transplantation in children (TCRdb year 2016). The library was made by PCR. Sequencing instrument: Illumina HiSeq 2500. Molecular barcoding was employed in the preparation of TCR libraries, with unique molecular identifiers being used to normalize TCRbeta repertoire quantification. Through fastp at Q25 and MiXCR, TCRdb rebuilt clones from the public reads, retaining in-frame beta chains. Rows merge per CDR3 protein into single entries with the most common DNA and genes. The sample contains 500,000 to 750,000 distinct CDR3 sequences, 27% of them found a single time. In total, the top ten clones hold under 45% of the sample. The treatment or condition label of this sample denotes: allogeneic hematopoietic cell transplantation with graft depleted of TCRalphabeta T cells and CD19 B cells.

The source was PBMCs, collected before TCRalphabeta/CD19-depleted stem cell transplant. Receptors were obtained from a boy younger than two with Wiskott-Aldrich syndrome, due to receive a stem cell transplant.

This chain uses TRBV4-1 with TRBJ1-2; 7 nucleotides agree with TRBD1. The CDR3 consists of 15 residues. With 6 bases clipped from V and 1 base from J, the junction kept 8 bases outside the gene matches. The germline gives CDR1 MGHRA, CDR2 YSYEKL. The CDR3 nucleotides read TGCGCCAGCAGGCGTCGGGACAGCATTAACTATGGCTACACCTTC. Its translation: CASRRRDSINYGYTF.

The J gene is TRBJ2-1, the V gene TRBV5-1; 10 positions agree with TRBD2. Per germline, CDR1 SGHRS and CDR2 YFSETQ. V shed 6 bases, J shed 7 bases, and the junction held 7 bases outside the gene matches. The CDR3 is 14 amino acids. Written as DNA, the CDR3 is TGCGCCAGCAATGGGGGACTAGCGTCAAATGAGCAGTTCTTC. This translates into CASNGGLASNEQFF.

The chain joins TRBV20-1 to TRBJ2-1; 14 bases align to TRBD2. Trimming removed 6 bases from V and 9 bases from J; junction bases left unmatched: 7. This CDR3 region has 14 residues. Germline values: CDR1 DFQATT, CDR2 SNEGSKA (reference sequence). CDR3 residues: CSAMTSGRAGEQFF. As DNA, the CDR3 is TGCAGTGCCATGACTAGCGGGAGGGCCGGTGAGCAGTTCTTC.

This clonotype has just a few counts. The chain couples TRBV5-1 to TRBJ2-5, with D maybe TRBD1 (5 bases). Germline V gives CDR1 SGHRS, CDR2 YFSETQ. The CDR3 extends over 16 amino acids. V was trimmed by 4 bases and J by 4 bases, leaving 20 bases between them. The CDR3 here is CASSLPSGILGETQYF. CDR3 nucleotides: TGCGCCAGCAGCCTCCCTTCAGGGATATTAGGAGAGACCCAGTACTTC.

The CDR3 nucleotides are TGTGCCAGCAGCTTGGATAGCGGGAGAAGAGATACGCAGTATTTT. Its protein is CASSLDSGRRDTQYF. The V call is TRBV5-6, the J call TRBJ2-3; 9 nucleotides agree with TRBD2. V dropped 0 bases and J dropped 5; count of bases not matched to a gene: 4. Looked up from germline, CDR1 is SGHDT and CDR2 is YYEEEE. This CDR3 is built from 15 residues.

This clonotype has just a few counts. The chain employs TRBV5-1 and TRBJ2-3; 10 bases line up with TRBD2. V lost 5 bases to trimming and J lost 1 base; unmatched junction nucleotides: 4. This CDR3 contains 15 residues. From germline, CDR1 is SGHRS and CDR2 YFSETQ. The CDR3 loop is CASRAGTSGTDTQYF. The CDR3 coding sequence is TGCGCCAGCAGGGCCGGGACTAGCGGCACAGATACGCAGTATTTT.

This clonotype has a handful of counts. The rearrangement uses TRBV10-2 and TRBJ2-5; no firm D call. Germline-derived CDR1 and CDR2 are WSHSY and SAAADI. Trimming stripped 7 bases from V and 2 bases from J, with 11 bases between. There are 13 residues in the CDR3. Here the CDR3 DNA reads TGCGCCAGCACCCATGGGGATCAAGAGACCCAGTACTTC. This encodes CASTHGDQETQYF.

This clonotype turned up a few times. V and J are TRBV7-9 and TRBJ2-4; 12 positions match TRBD2. J lost 3 bases, V lost 3 bases, and 3 bases had no gene match. This CDR3 region has 16 residues. CDR1 is SEHNR and CDR2 is FQNEAQ in the germline V gene (reference sequence). The CDR3 loop is CASSLTSGSSKNIQYF. The CDR3 nucleotides are TGTGCCAGCAGCTTGACTAGCGGGAGTAGCAAAAACATTCAGTACTTC.

CDR3 sequence (DNA): TGCGCCAGCAGCTACCGGGACAGGGGGATATACGAGCAGTACTTC. This translates into CASSYRDRGIYEQYF. The V and J genes are TRBV5-1 and TRBJ2-7, with 11 bases that match TRBD1. With V trimmed by 3 bases and J by 4 bases, 6 bases remained unmatched. CDR3 length equals 15 residues. Germline values: CDR1 SGHRS, CDR2 YFSETQ.

This chain joins TRBV28 and TRBJ2-1; D unresolved. Looked up from germline, CDR1 is MDHEN and CDR2 is SYDVKM. The CDR3 has 12 residues. Trimming shortened V by 9 bases and J by 4 bases, and 10 bases separated the two germline ends. CDR3 DNA sequence: TGTGCCAGTCAAGAGCTTTACAATGAGCAGTTCTTC. Amino acid sequence: CASQELYNEQFF.

The chain is built from TRBV20-1 and TRBJ1-5; maybe TRBD1 (6 bases). CDR1 and CDR2 (germline): DFQATT, SNEGSKA (reference sequence). The CDR3 runs 17 residues. The V and J ends lost 2 bases and 1 base respectively, with 18 bases between them. CDR3 region: CSARRLGGRGSNQPQHF. The CDR3 DNA reads TGCAGTGCTAGACGTCTAGGGGGAAGGGGAAGCAATCAGCCCCAGCATTTT.

This clonotype was seen many times. The chain joins TRBV29-1 to TRBJ2-7; 7 nucleotides agree with TRBD2. This CDR3 is built from 12 residues. With V trimmed by 4 bases and J by 3 bases, 3 bases remained unmatched. Germline CDR1 reads SQVTM; CDR2 reads ANQGSEA. CDR3 DNA: TGCAGCGTTGGAACTAGCGACTACGAGCAGTACTTC. It encodes CSVGTSDYEQYF.

The chain is built from TRBV5-1 and TRBJ2-3, with TRBD1 as a possible D gene (6 bases). The CDR3 length is 14 residues. V gave up 4 bases and J gave up 4 bases, with 13 bases separating them. CDR1 is SGHRS, CDR2 YFSETQ, per germline. The CDR3: CASSETGLSDTQYF. The CDR3, as DNA: TGCGCCAGCAGCGAAACAGGGCTCTCAGATACGCAGTATTTT.

As DNA, the CDR3 is TGTGCCAGCAGTGCAGGTAGCGGGAGGGCCACAGATACGCAGTATTTT. It encodes CASSAGSGRATDTQYF. The V call is TRBV2, the J call TRBJ2-3; 11 bases are a match to TRBD2. The CDR3 covers 16 residues. Germline V CDR1 and CDR2: SNHLY, FYNNEI. With V trimmed by 4 bases and J by 2 bases, 5 bases remained unmatched.

CDR3 protein: CASSEMLAYEQYF. CDR3 coding DNA: TGCGCCAGCAGCGAGATGCTAGCCTACGAGCAGTACTTC. This chain connects TRBV5-1 to TRBJ2-7; D gene ambiguous. CDR1 is SGHRS, CDR2 YFSETQ, per germline. The CDR3 runs 13 residues. The germline V and J ends were trimmed by 4 bases and 2 bases, with 10 bases remaining between them.

In its sample, this clonotype was seen a few times. The rearrangement links TRBV20-1 to TRBJ2-1, with 9 bases lining up with TRBD1. V lost 5 bases to trimming and J lost 7 bases; unmatched junction nucleotides: 6. CDR1 is DFQATT and CDR2 is SNEGSKA in the germline V gene (reference sequence). CDR3 size: 13 residues. The CDR3 loop is CSAPGTGSNEQFF. The CDR3, as DNA: TGCAGTGCTCCCGGGACAGGGTCGAATGAGCAGTTCTTC.